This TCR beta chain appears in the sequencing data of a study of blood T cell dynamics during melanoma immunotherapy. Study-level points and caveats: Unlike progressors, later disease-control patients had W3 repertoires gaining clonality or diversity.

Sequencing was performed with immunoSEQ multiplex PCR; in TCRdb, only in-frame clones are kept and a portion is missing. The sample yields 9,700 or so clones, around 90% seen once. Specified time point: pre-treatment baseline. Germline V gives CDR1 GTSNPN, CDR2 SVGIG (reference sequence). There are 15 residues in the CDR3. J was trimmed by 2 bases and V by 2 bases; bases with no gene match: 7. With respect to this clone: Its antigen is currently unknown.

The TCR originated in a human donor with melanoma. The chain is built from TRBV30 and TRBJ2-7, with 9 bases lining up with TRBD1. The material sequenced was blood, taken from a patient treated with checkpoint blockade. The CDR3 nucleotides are TGTGCCTGGAGTAAACCCCGGACAGGGGCCTACGAGCAGTACTTC. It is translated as CAWSKPRTGAYEQYF. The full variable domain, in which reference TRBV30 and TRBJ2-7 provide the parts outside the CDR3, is SQTIHQWPATLVQPVGSPLSLECTVEGTSNPNLYWYRQAAGRGLQLLFYSVGIGQISSEVPQNLSASRPQDRQFILSSKKLLLSDSGFYLCAWSKPRTGAYEQYFGPGTRLTVT.